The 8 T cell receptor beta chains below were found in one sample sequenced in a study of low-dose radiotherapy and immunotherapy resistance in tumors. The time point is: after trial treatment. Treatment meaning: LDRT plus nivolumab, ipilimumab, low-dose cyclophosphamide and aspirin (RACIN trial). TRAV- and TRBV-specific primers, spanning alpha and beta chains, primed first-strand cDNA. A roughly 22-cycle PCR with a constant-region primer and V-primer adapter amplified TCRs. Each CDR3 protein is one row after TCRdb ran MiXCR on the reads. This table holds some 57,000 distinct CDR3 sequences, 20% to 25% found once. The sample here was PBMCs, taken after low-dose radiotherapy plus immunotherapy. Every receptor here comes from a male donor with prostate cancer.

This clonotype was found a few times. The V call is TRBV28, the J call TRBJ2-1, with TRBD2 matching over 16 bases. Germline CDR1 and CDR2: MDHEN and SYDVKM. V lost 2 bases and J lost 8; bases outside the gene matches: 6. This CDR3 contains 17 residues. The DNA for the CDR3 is TGTGCCAGCAGTTTAGCGCCGGGACTAGCGGGAGGGCATGAGCAGTTCTTC. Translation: CASSLAPGLAGGHEQFF.

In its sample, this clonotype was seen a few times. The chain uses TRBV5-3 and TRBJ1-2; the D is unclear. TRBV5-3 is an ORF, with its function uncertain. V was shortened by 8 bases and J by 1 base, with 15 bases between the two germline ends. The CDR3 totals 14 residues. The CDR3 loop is CASTSPVDNYGYTF. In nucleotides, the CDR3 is TGTGCCAGTACATCACCGGTCGATAACTATGGCTACACCTTC.

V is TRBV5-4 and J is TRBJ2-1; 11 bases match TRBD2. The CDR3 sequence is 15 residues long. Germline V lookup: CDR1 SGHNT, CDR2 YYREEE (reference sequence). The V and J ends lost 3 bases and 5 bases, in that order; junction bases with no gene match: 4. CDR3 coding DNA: TGTGCCAGCAGCTCTAGCGGGAGGCACGACAATGAGCAGTTCTTC. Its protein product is CASSSSGRHDNEQFF.

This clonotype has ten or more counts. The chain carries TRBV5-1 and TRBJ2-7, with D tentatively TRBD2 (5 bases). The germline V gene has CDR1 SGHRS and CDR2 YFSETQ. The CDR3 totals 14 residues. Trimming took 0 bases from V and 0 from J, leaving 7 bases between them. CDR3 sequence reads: CASSLARASYEQYF. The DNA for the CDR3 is TGCGCCAGCAGCTTGGCGCGGGCCTCCTACGAGCAGTACTTC.

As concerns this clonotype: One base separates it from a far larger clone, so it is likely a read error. CDR3 in DNA: TGTGCCAGCGTAAAGACTGGGAAAATCGATGAGCAGTACTTC. Protein sequence: CASVKTGKIDEQYF. The chain joins TRBV2 to TRBJ2-7; no definite D call. Germline CDR1 and CDR2: SNHLY and FYNNEI. V gave up 8 bases and J gave up 7 bases, with 21 bases separating them. The CDR3 runs 14 residues.

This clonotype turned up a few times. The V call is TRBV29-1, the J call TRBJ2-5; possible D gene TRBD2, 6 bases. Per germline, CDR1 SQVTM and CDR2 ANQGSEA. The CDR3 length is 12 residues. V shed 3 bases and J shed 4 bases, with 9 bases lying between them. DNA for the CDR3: TGCAGCGTTGAGGACGGGGGAGAGACCCAGTACTTC. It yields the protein CSVEDGGETQYF.

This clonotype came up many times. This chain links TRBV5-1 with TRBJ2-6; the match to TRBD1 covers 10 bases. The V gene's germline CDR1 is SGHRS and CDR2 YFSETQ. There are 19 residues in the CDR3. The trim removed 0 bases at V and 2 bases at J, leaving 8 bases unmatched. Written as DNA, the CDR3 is TGCGCCAGCAGCTTGGTAGGACAGGGGGAATCTGCTGGGGCCAACGTCCTGACTTTC. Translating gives CASSLVGQGESAGANVLTF.

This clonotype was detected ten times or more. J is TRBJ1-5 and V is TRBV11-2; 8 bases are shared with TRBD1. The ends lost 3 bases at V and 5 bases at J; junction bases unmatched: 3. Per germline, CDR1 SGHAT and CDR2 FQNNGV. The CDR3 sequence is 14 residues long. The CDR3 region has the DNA TGTGCCAGCAGCTTGTCGACAGGGGATCAGCCCCAGCATTTT. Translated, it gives CASSLSTGDQPQHF.